The 31 T cell receptor beta chains below were found in one sample sequenced in a study of T cell changes during pregnancy in multiple sclerosis. The table came from immunoSEQ multiplex PCR; TCRdb's copy has only in-frame clones and leaves some out. Of 65,000 to 90,000 clones listed, about nine tenths are singletons. Source: CD4+ T cells from peripheral blood mononuclear cells, taken after pregnancy. These receptor sequences come from a female donor with multiple sclerosis, enrolled in a pregnancy study.

The CDR3 spells CASSLEGLYNLYEQYF. As DNA, the CDR3 is TGTGCCAGCAGCTTAGAGGGACTCTACAACCTTTACGAGCAGTACTTC. The rearrangement uses TRBV7-2 and TRBJ2-7, with D possibly being TRBD2 (6 bases). V gave up 1 base and J gave up 4 bases, with 17 bases separating them. Germline V lookup: CDR1 SGHTA, CDR2 FQGNSA. This CDR3 has 16 residues.

This chain joins TRBV21-1 and TRBJ1-2; the D segment call TRBD1 is taken from the table without a DNA check. TRBV21-1 corresponds to a pseudogene. The CDR3 has 15 amino acids. CDR3 nucleotides: TGTGCCAGCAGCAACGGGACAGAAGACCGCTATGGCTACACCTTC. This gives the protein CASSNGTEDRYGYTF.

The chain links TRBV19 to TRBJ2-2; 11 nucleotides agree with TRBD2. Germline CDR1 LNHDA, CDR2 SQIVND (reference sequence). The length of the CDR3 is 14 residues. After removal of 10 bases from V and 4 bases from J, the junction contained 5 bases not matched to a gene. The CDR3 spells CATTGLAATGELFF. CDR3 bases: TGTGCCACGACGGGACTAGCGGCCACCGGGGAGCTGTTTTTT. The full variable domain, completed using reference TRBV19 and TRBJ2-2, is DGGITQSPKYLFRKEGQNVTLSCEQNLNHDAMYWYRQDPGQGLRLIYYSQIVNDFQKGDIAEGYSVSREKKESFPLTVTSAQKNPTAFYLCATTGLAATGELFFGEGSRLTVL.

This chain connects TRBV9 to TRBJ2-3; 13 bases agree with TRBD2. Germline loops: CDR1 SGDLS, CDR2 YYNGEE. The CDR3 runs 20 residues. V lost 3 bases to trimming and J lost 0 bases; unmatched junction nucleotides: 13. This chain's CDR3 is CASSASRPGLAGASTDTQYF. For the CDR3, the DNA is TGTGCCAGCAGCGCAAGTCGTCCAGGACTAGCGGGGGCCAGCACAGATACGCAGTATTTT.

This chain links TRBV7-9 with TRBJ2-7; 12 bases agree with TRBD1. From germline, CDR1 is SEHNR and CDR2 FQNEAQ (reference sequence). The CDR3 covers 16 residues. J was trimmed by 4 bases and V by 5 bases; bases with no gene match: 9. CDR3 loop: CASSPRGTGGEYEQYF. The CDR3 coding sequence is TGTGCCAGCAGCCCTAGAGGGACAGGGGGCGAGTACGAGCAGTACTTC.

In its sample, this clone was seen a few times. V and J are TRBV7-2 and TRBJ1-1, with a weak D call TRBD1 (6 bases). Germline loops: CDR1 SGHTA, CDR2 FQGNSA. Trimming removed 1 base at V and 10 bases at J, with 19 bases between. The CDR3 contains 15 residues. The CDR3 DNA reads TGTGCCAGCAGCTTAGAAAACAGGGCCGGCGGGAGAGCTTTCTTT. It yields the protein CASSLENRAGGRAFF.

The chain links TRBV5-3 to TRBJ1-6; tentative D call: TRBD1 (5 bases). TRBV5-3 is recorded as an ORF, its role being uncertain. This CDR3 is built from 15 residues. Trimming removed 4 bases at V and 9 bases at J, with 17 bases between. The CDR3 here is CARSRRGRLGSPLHF. CDR3 nucleotides: TGTGCCAGAAGCCGAAGGGGTCGTTTAGGTTCACCCCTCCACTTT.

CDR3 DNA sequence: TGTGCCAGCAGCCCTAGGAATGATCATACCCACGAGCAGTACTTC. As protein: CASSPRNDHTHEQYF. The chain employs TRBV4-2 and TRBJ2-7, with D unclear. Germline lookup yields CDR1 LGHNA and CDR2 YNFKEQ. The germline V and J ends were trimmed by 4 bases and 5 bases, with 18 bases remaining between them. This CDR3 has 15 amino acids.

J is TRBJ2-1 and V is TRBV19; the match to TRBD2 covers 10 bases. CDR1 is LNHDA, CDR2 SQIVND, per germline (reference sequence). This CDR3 is built from 16 residues. Trimming removed 5 bases from V and 5 bases from J; junction bases left unmatched: 9. The CDR3 region has the DNA TGTGCCAGTAGTCCCCGGGGTAGCGGGAGGAACAATGAGCAGTTCTTC. Its translation is CASSPRGSGRNNEQFF.

This clone was seen once. J is TRBJ2-1 and V is TRBV5-1; 7 positions agree with TRBD2. The CDR3 length is 17 residues. Germline trimming cut 0 bases from V and 4 bases from J; bases unmatched to any gene: 10. CDR1 and CDR2 from the germline V gene are SGHRS and YFSETQ. CDR3 sequence (DNA): TGCGCCAGCAGCTTGGCCCAGGGTAGCGGGTTTTACAATGAGCAGTTCTTC. Protein sequence: CASSLAQGSGFYNEQFF.

V usage is TRBV9 and J usage is TRBJ2-1, with 9 positions matching TRBD2. The CDR3 extends over 18 amino acids. Looked up from germline, CDR1 is SGDLS and CDR2 is YYNGEE. V trimming: 3 bases; J trimming: 2 bases; junction bases outside the gene matches: 12. Here the CDR3 DNA reads TGTGCCAGCAGCGAGGGAGCGGGAGGACCCAGCGCCTACAATGAGCAGTTCTTC. Translating it yields CASSEGAGGPSAYNEQFF.

This chain connects TRBV5-1 to TRBJ1-2; 8 bases line up with TRBD1. Trimming cost V 8 bases and J 3 bases; bases outside gene matches: 21. The CDR3 has 18 residues. The germline gives CDR1 SGHRS, CDR2 YFSETQ. The CDR3: CASTPFSIGQGGDYGYTF. CDR3 DNA sequence: TGCGCCAGTACCCCCTTCTCTATTGGACAGGGTGGGGACTATGGCTACACCTTC.

The J gene is TRBJ2-7, the V gene TRBV7-2; 13 nucleotides match TRBD2. CDR1 is SGHTA, CDR2 FQGNSA, per germline. This CDR3 region has 16 residues. The trim removed 5 bases at V and 6 bases at J, leaving 10 bases unmatched. CDR3 sequence reads: CASSVTSGGAAPEQYF. The CDR3 bases are TGTGCCAGCAGCGTAACTAGCGGGGGGGCCGCTCCCGAGCAGTACTTC.

The chain has TRBV11-1 and TRBJ1-1; 8 nucleotides agree with TRBD1. V shed 4 bases and J 6 bases; nucleotides not matched to a gene: 1. The germline V gene encodes CDR1 SGHAT and CDR2 FQDESV (reference sequence). CDR3 length: 12 residues. The DNA for the CDR3 is TGTGCCAGCAGCTCACAGGGGGCTGAAGCTTTCTTT. This gives the protein CASSSQGAEAFF.

This clone has a single count. The gene calls are TRBV5-1 and TRBJ1-3; maybe TRBD1 (6 bases). This CDR3 spans 16 amino acids. V lost 7 bases and J lost 0, with 17 bases in between. Germline CDR1 SGHRS, CDR2 YFSETQ. This chain's CDR3 is CASALQGSHSGNTIYF. The CDR3 coding sequence is TGCGCCAGCGCCCTCCAGGGGTCCCACTCTGGAAACACCATATATTTT.

This clone appeared once. The chain joins TRBV7-2 to TRBJ2-5; tentatively, D is TRBD1 (6 bases). The CDR3 runs to 15 residues. Trimming pared 4 bases from V and 3 bases from J, leaving 15 bases between. The germline gives CDR1 SGHTA, CDR2 FQGNSA. CDR3 nucleotide sequence: TGTGCCAGCAGCTATTCAGGGACACAGAAAGAGACCCAGTACTTC. It yields the protein CASSYSGTQKETQYF.

This clone was seen only a few times. This chain connects TRBV30 to TRBJ1-1, with D tentatively TRBD1 (6 bases). The CDR3 length is 13 residues. With 4 bases removed from V and 1 base from J, the gap between germline ends came to 10 bases. Germline V gives CDR1 GTSNPN, CDR2 SVGIG (reference sequence). CDR3 DNA: TGTGCCTGGACAGGGGCAGGGAACACTGAAGCTTTCTTT. Translating it yields CAWTGAGNTEAFF.

CDR3 DNA sequence: TGTGCCAGCAGCGTAGCCAACAGAGACACTGAAGCTTTCTTT. Translation: CASSVANRDTEAFF. This rearrangement joins TRBV9 to TRBJ1-1; D is unclear. The CDR3 loop spans 14 amino acids. Germline V CDR1 and CDR2: SGDLS, YYNGEE. V shed 0 bases and J shed 3 bases, with 9 bases lying between them.

This sequence joins TRBV18 and TRBJ1-3; 10 positions match TRBD1. V lost 1 base, J lost 3 bases, and 6 bases stayed unmatched. Germline V gene lookup returns CDR1 KGHSH and CDR2 LQKENI. CDR3 length: 17 residues. CDR3 in amino acids: CASSPQRDRGFGNTIYF. The DNA for the CDR3 is TGTGCCAGCTCACCACAGCGGGACAGGGGTTTTGGAAACACCATATATTTT.

The chain joins TRBV11-2 to TRBJ2-7; D remains ambiguous. The germline V gene has CDR1 SGHAT and CDR2 FQNNGV. Trimming took 2 bases from V and 0 from J, leaving 17 bases between them. This CDR3 is 17 amino acids long. The CDR3 reads CASSLLSGARSSYEQYF. The DNA of the CDR3 is TGTGCCAGCAGCTTACTGTCCGGAGCGAGGAGCTCCTACGAGCAGTACTTC.

The chain's CDR3 is CASSPRQGGTNQPQHF. CDR3 in DNA: TGTGCCAGCTCACCCAGACAGGGAGGTACCAATCAGCCCCAGCATTTT. The rearrangement joins TRBV18 to TRBJ1-5; TRBD1 matches 7 bases. The germline CDR1 and CDR2 sequences are KGHSH and LQKENI. This CDR3 has 16 residues. Trimming removed 3 bases from V and 3 bases from J; junction bases left unmatched: 8.

This chain links TRBV5-6 with TRBJ1-2; the D is unclear. Germline loops: CDR1 SGHDT, CDR2 YYEEEE. V was pared by 0 bases and J by 4 bases, with 13 bases between. CDR3 length: 15 amino acids. The CDR3 loop is CASSLGGEVSYGYTF. The CDR3 nucleotides read TGTGCCAGCAGCTTGGGGGGAGAGGTTTCCTATGGCTACACCTTC.

J is TRBJ2-3 and V is TRBV19; D call uncertain. The CDR3 is made up of 14 amino acids. Trimming stripped 5 bases from V and 0 bases from J, with 9 bases between. Germline loops: CDR1 LNHDA, CDR2 SQIVND (reference sequence). The CDR3: CASSGLSSTDTQYF. CDR3 sequence (DNA): TGTGCCAGTAGTGGGCTAAGTAGCACAGATACGCAGTATTTT.

This chain uses TRBV7-6 with TRBJ2-1; tentatively, D is TRBD1 (6 bases). The CDR3 contains 14 residues. Trimming pared 5 bases from V and 4 bases from J, leaving 12 bases between. Germline CDR1 is SGHVS and CDR2 is FNYEAQ. CDR3 coding DNA: TGTGCCAGCAGCGGCCAGGACAGATACAATGAGCAGTTCTTC. Its translation is CASSGQDRYNEQFF.

The chain has TRBV7-2 and TRBJ2-3, with 9 bases identical to TRBD2. Germline CDR1 reads SGHTA; CDR2 reads FQGNSA. The CDR3 runs to 17 residues. V dropped 0 bases and J dropped 4; count of bases not matched to a gene: 8. This CDR3 reads CASSLAAGGGAADTQYF. In DNA, the CDR3 is TGTGCCAGCAGCTTAGCGGCGGGCGGGGGGGCTGCAGATACGCAGTATTTT.

V usage is TRBV7-2 and J usage is TRBJ1-1; D might be TRBD1 (5 bases). CDR1 and CDR2 (germline): SGHTA, FQGNSA. CDR3 length: 15 amino acids. V was pared by 4 bases and J by 5 bases, with 17 bases between. CDR3 region: CASSSQGSGITEAFF. CDR3 coding DNA: TGTGCCAGCAGCTCCCAGGGATCAGGGATTACTGAAGCTTTCTTT.

V usage is TRBV27 and J usage is TRBJ1-1; 7 bases are a match to TRBD1. V shed 6 bases, J shed 1 base, and the junction held 2 bases outside the gene matches. Per the germline V gene, CDR1 is MNHEY and CDR2 is SMNVEV (reference sequence). The CDR3 covers 13 residues. The CDR3 spells CASRDRWNTEAFF. The CDR3 DNA reads as TGTGCCAGCAGGGACAGGTGGAACACTGAAGCTTTCTTT.

V is TRBV29-1 and J is TRBJ2-1; possibly TRBD2 for D (5 bases). Per germline, CDR1 SQVTM and CDR2 ANQGSEA. V was clipped by 5 bases and J by 0 bases, with 23 bases between them. The CDR3 consists of 18 residues. The CDR3 DNA reads TGCAGCGTTTCCCCAAGGGCTAGCCGCCCGAGCTCCTACAATGAGCAGTTCTTC. It codes for CSVSPRASRPSSYNEQFF.

This sequence joins TRBV5-1 and TRBJ1-1; D is perhaps TRBD1 (6 bases). The germline V and J ends were trimmed by 0 bases and 10 bases, with 10 bases remaining between them. Germline values: CDR1 SGHRS, CDR2 YFSETQ. The CDR3 runs to 12 residues. CDR3 in amino acids: CASSLAGDVAFF. The CDR3, as DNA: TGCGCCAGCAGCTTGGCAGGGGATGTAGCTTTCTTT.

The chain joins TRBV27 to TRBJ1-4; TRBD1 might be the D (5 bases). This CDR3 has 14 residues. Per germline, CDR1 MNHEY and CDR2 SMNVEV (reference sequence). V lost 1 base, J lost 7 bases, and 10 bases lay in between. Written as DNA, the CDR3 is TGTGCCAGCAGTTTATTTAGGGGCAGTGAAAAACTGTTTTTT. As protein: CASSLFRGSEKLFF.

The table lists this clone with a count of one. The gene calls are TRBV30 and TRBJ1-5; maybe TRBD1 (5 bases). The germline V and J ends were trimmed by 0 bases and 2 bases, with 14 bases remaining between them. Germline V gene sequence: CDR1 GTSNPN, CDR2 SVGIG (reference sequence). The CDR3 spans 16 residues. The CDR3 reads CAWSVKGEGGNQPQHF. CDR3 nucleotide sequence: TGTGCCTGGAGTGTAAAAGGGGAAGGGGGCAATCAGCCCCAGCATTTT.